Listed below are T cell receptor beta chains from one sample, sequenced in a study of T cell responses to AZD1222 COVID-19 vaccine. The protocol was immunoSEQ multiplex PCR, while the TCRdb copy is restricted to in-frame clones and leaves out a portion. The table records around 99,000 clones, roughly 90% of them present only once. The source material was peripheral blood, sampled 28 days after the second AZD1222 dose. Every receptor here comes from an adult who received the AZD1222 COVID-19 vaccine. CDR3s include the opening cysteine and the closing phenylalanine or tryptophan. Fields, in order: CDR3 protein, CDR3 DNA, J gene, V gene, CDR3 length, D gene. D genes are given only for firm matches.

CDR3: CASSTNPGQGAGGYTF
DNA: TGTGCCAGCAGCACAAATCCGGGACAGGGGGCTGGAGGCTACACCTTC
J: TRBJ1-2
V: TRBV7-2
length: 16
D: TRBD1

CDR3: CASSQNLARRVEAFF
DNA: TGTGCCAGCAGCCAGAATCTTGCGCGGCGGGTGGAAGCTTTCTTT
J: TRBJ1-1
V: TRBV4-2
length: 15
D: -

CDR3: CASQGGATYNEQFF
DNA: TGCGCCAGCCAGGGGGGGGCCACCTACAATGAGCAGTTCTTC
J: TRBJ2-1
V: TRBV5-1
length: 14
D: -

CDR3: CATSRDPLETQYF
DNA: TGTGCCACCAGCAGAGATCCCCTGGAGACCCAGTACTTC
J: TRBJ2-5
V: TRBV15
length: 13
D: -

CDR3: CASSVGTGQLNTEAFF
DNA: TGTGCCAGCAGCGTGGGGACGGGACAGCTGAACACTGAAGCTTTCTTT
J: TRBJ1-1
V: TRBV9
length: 16
D: TRBD1

CDR3: CASSLGDRRTEAFF
DNA: TGCGCCAGCAGCTTGGGCGACAGGCGCACTGAAGCTTTCTTT
J: TRBJ1-1
V: TRBV5-1
length: 14
D: -

CDR3: CASSRLATNEQFF
DNA: TGTGCCAGCTCAAGACTAGCTACAAATGAGCAGTTCTTC
J: TRBJ2-1
V: TRBV27
length: 13
D: TRBD2

CDR3: CASRLLRSGGANTEAFF
DNA: TGTGCCAGCAGGCTCCTTCGCAGCGGCGGGGCGAACACTGAAGCTTTCTTT
J: TRBJ1-1
V: TRBV3-1/TRBV3-2
length: 17
D: -

CDR3: CASSPRDSGSIRYNEQFF
DNA: TGTGCCAGCAGCCCCCGGGATAGCGGGAGTATCCGCTACAATGAGCAGTTCTTC
J: TRBJ2-1
V: TRBV11-2
length: 18
D: TRBD2

CDR3: CASTLHLAGGDTGELFF
DNA: TGTGCCAGCACCCTTCATCTAGCGGGAGGGGACACCGGGGAGCTGTTTTTT
J: TRBJ2-2
V: TRBV28
length: 17
D: TRBD2

CDR3: CASSSWGSGANVLTF
DNA: TGTGCCAGTAGTAGCTGGGGGTCTGGGGCCAACGTCCTGACTTTC
J: TRBJ2-6
V: TRBV19
length: 15
D: -

CDR3: CATSLGVSGTYEQYF
DNA: TGTGCCACCTCCCTGGGGGTGAGCGGGACCTACGAGCAGTACTTC
J: TRBJ2-7
V: TRBV5-4
length: 15
D: TRBD2

CDR3: CASRFAGTAGNTIYF
DNA: TGTGCCAGCAGGTTTGCCGGGACAGCTGGAAACACCATATATTTT
J: TRBJ1-3
V: TRBV6-5
length: 15
D: TRBD1

CDR3: CASSLRWGDEQFF
DNA: TGTGCCAGCAGCCTCCGGTGGGGCGATGAGCAGTTCTTC
J: TRBJ2-1
V: TRBV11-3
length: 13
D: -

CDR3: CASSTWTGGYTEAFF
DNA: TGTGCCAGCAGCACCTGGACAGGGGGTTACACTGAAGCTTTCTTT
J: TRBJ1-1
V: TRBV11-2
length: 15
D: TRBD1

CDR3: CSASHTEAFF
DNA: TGCAGTGCTAGCCACACTGAAGCTTTCTTT
J: TRBJ1-1
V: TRBV20-1
length: 10
D: -